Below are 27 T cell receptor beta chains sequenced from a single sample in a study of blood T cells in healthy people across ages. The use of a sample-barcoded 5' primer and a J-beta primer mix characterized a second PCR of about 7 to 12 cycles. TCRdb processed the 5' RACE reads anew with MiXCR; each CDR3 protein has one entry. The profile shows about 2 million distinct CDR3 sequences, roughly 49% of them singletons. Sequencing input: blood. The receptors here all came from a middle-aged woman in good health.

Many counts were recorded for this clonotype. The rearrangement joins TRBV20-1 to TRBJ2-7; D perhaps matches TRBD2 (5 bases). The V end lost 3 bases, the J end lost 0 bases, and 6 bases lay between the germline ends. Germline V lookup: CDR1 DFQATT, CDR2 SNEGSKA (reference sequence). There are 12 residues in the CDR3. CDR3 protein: CSASGNSYEQYF. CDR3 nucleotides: TGCAGTGCTAGCGGGAACTCCTACGAGCAGTACTTC.

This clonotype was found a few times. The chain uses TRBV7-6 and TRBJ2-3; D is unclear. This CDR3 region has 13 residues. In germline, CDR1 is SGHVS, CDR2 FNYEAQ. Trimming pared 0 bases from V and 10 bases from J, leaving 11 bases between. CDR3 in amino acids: CASSLAMAGAQYF. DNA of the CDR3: TGTGCCAGCAGCTTAGCTATGGCTGGTGCGCAGTATTTT.

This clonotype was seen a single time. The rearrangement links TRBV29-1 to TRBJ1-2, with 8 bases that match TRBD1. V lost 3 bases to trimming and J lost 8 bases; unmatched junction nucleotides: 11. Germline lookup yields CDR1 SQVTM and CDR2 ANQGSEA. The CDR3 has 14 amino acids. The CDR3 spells CSVERQGRLGGYTF. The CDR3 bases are TGCAGCGTTGAGCGACAGGGGCGCTTGGGGGGCTACACCTTC.

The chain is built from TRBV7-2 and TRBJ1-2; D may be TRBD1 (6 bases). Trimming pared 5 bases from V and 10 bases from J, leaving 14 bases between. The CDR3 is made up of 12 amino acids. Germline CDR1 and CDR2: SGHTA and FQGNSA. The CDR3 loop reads CASSVTGYDYTF. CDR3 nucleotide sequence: TGTGCCAGCAGCGTAACAGGGTACGACTACACCTTC.

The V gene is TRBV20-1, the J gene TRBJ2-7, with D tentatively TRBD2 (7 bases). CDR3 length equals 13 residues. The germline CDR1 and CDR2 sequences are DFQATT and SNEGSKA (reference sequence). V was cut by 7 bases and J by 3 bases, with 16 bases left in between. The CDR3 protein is CSGEGGPVYEQYF. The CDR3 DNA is TGCAGTGGGGAGGGGGGCCCTGTCTACGAGCAGTACTTC.

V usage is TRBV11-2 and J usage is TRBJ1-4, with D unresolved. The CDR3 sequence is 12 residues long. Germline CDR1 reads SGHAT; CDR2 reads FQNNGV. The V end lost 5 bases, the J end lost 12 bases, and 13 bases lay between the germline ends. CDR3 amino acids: CASSLGGHELFF. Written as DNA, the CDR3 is TGTGCCAGCAGCCTGGGAGGTCATGAACTGTTTTTT.

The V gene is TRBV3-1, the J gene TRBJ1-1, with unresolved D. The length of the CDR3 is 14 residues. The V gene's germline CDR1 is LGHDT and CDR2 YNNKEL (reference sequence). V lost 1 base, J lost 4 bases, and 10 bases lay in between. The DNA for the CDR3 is TGTGCCAGCAGCCAAGTCGGCCGGAGCACTGAAGCTTTCTTT. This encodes CASSQVGRSTEAFF.

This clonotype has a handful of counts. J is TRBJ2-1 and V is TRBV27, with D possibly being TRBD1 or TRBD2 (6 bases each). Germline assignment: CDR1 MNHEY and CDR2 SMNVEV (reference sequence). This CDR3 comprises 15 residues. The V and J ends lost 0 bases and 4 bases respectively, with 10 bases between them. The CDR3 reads CASSLSRGEYNEQFF. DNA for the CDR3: TGTGCCAGCAGTTTATCGAGGGGGGAATACAATGAGCAGTTCTTC.

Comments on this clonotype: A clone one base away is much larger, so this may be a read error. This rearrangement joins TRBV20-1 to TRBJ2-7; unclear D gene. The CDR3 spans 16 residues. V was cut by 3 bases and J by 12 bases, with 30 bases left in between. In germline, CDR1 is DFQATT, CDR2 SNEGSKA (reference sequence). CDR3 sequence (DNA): TGCAGTGCTAGGATAGGGATTGCCCTATCCCCTACTCTGGGGTACTTC. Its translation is CSARIGIALSPTLGYF.

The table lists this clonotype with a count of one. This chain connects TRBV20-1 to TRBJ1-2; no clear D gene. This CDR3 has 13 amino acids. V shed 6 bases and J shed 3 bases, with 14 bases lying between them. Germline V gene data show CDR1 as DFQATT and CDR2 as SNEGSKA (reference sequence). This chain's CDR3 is CSASKDGYYGYTF. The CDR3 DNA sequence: TGCAGTGCCTCCAAGGACGGGTACTATGGCTACACCTTC.

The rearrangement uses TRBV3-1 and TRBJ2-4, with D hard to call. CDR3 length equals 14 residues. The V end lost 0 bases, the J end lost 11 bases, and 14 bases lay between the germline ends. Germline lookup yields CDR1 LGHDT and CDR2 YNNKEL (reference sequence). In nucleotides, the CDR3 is TGTGCCAGCAGCCAAGAAACGCCCCCCGTTGTTCAGTACTTC. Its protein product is CASSQETPPVVQYF.

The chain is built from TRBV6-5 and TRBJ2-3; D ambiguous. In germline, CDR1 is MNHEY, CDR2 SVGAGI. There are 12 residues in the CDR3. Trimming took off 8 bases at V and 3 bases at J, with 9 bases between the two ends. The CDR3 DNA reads TGTGCCAGCGGACCACCGACAGATACGCAGTATTTT. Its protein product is CASGPPTDTQYF.

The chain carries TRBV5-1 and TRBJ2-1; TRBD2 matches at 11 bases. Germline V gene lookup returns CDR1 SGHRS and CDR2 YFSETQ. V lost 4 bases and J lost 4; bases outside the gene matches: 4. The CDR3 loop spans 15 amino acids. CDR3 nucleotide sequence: TGCGCCAGCAGCGAGACTAGCGGGGTGTACAATGAGCAGTTCTTC. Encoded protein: CASSETSGVYNEQFF.

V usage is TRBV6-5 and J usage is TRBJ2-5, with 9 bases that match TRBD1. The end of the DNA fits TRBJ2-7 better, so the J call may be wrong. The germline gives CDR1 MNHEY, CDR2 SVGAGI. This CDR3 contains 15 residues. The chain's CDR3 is CASRDHRGRSSEQYF. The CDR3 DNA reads TGTGCCAGCAGGGACCACAGGGGGCGAAGCTCCGAGCAGTACTTC.

CDR3 bases: TGTGCCAGCAGTTACCGGCTATCGGGAGAGACCCAGTACTTC. Protein: CASSYRLSGETQYF. The chain uses TRBV6-5 and TRBJ2-7; no clear D. The J call may be mistaken, given a closer DNA end match to TRBJ2-5. The CDR3 has 14 amino acids. Germline-derived CDR1 and CDR2 are MNHEY and SVGAGI.

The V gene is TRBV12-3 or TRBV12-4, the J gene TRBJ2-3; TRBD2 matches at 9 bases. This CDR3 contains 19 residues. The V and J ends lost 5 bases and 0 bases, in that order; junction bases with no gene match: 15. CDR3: CASSPETSGSDSSTDTQYF. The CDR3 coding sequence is TGTGCCAGCAGTCCAGAGACTAGCGGAAGCGATTCTAGCACAGATACGCAGTATTTT.

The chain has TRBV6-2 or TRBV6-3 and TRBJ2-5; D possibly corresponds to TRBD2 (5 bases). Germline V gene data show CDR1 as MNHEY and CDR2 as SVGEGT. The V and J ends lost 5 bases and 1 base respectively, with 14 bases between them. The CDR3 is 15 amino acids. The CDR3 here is CASSPPRGFQETQYF. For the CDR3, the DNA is TGTGCCAGCAGTCCCCCCCGGGGTTTCCAAGAGACCCAGTACTTC.

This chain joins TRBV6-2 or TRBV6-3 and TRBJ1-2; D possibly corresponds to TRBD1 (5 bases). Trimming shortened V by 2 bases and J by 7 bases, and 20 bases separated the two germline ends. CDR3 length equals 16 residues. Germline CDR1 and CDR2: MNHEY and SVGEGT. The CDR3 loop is CASSYQGTSSRGGYTF. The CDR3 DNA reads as TGTGCCAGCAGTTACCAAGGGACGTCGTCCCGGGGTGGCTACACCTTC.

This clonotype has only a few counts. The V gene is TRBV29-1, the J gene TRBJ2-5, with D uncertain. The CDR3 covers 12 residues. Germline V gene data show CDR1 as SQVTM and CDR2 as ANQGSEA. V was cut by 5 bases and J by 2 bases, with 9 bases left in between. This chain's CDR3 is CSVLVGQETQYF. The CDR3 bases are TGCAGCGTTCTAGTCGGGCAAGAGACCCAGTACTTC.

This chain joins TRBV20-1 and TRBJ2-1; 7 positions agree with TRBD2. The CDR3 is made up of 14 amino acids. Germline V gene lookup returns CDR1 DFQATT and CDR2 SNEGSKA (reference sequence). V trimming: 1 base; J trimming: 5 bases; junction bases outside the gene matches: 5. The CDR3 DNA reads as TGCAGTGCTAGAGTTGCGGGGGAAGACAATGAGCAGTTCTTC. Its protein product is CSARVAGEDNEQFF.

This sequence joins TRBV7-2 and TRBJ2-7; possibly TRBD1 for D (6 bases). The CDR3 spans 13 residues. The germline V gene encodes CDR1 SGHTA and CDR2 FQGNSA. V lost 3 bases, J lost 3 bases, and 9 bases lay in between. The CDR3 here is CASSFRGDYEQYF. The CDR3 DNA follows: TGTGCCAGCAGCTTCAGGGGTGACTACGAGCAGTACTTC.

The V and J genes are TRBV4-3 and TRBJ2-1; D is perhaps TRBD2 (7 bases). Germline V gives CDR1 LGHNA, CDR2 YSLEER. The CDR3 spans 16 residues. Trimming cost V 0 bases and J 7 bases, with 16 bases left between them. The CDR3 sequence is CASSQEGLGGGNEQFF. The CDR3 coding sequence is TGCGCCAGCAGCCAAGAGGGGCTAGGGGGAGGGAATGAGCAGTTCTTC.

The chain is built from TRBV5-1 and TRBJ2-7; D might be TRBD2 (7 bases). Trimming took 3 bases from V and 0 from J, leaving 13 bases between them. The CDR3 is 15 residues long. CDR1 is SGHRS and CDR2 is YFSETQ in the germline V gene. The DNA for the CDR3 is TGCGCCAGCAGCTGGGGAGGGGGGAACTCCTACGAGCAGTACTTC. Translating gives CASSWGGGNSYEQYF.

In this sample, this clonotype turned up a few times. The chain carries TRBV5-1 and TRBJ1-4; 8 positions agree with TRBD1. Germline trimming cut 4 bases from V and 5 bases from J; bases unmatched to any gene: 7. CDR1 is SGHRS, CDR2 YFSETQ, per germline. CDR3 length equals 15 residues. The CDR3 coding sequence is TGCGCCAGCAGCCCCGGGGACAGGCCAAATGAAAAACTGTTTTTT. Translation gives CASSPGDRPNEKLFF.

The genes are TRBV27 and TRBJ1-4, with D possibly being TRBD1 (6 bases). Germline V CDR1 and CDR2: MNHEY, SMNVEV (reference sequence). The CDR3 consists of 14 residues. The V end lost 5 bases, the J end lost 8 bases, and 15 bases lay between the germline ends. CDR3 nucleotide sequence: TGTGCCAGCAGTCCGCGACAGGCCAGAGAAAAACTGTTTTTT. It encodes CASSPRQAREKLFF.

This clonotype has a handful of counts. The CDR3 region has the DNA TGTGCCAGCAGCTACCATGGAGGGACCCAGTACTTC. Amino acids: CASSYHGGTQYF. The chain has TRBV6-2 or TRBV6-3 and TRBJ2-5; D perhaps matches TRBD2 (5 bases). CDR3 size: 12 residues. CDR1 is MNHEY and CDR2 is SVGEGT in the germline V gene. V was cut by 6 bases and J by 7 bases, with 12 bases left in between.

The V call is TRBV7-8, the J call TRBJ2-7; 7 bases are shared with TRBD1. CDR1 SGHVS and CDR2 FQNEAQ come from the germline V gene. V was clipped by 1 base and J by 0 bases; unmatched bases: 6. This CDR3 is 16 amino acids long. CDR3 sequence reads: CASSLGVGTASYEQYF. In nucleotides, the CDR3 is TGTGCCAGCAGCTTAGGGGTCGGGACAGCCTCCTACGAGCAGTACTTC.